This T cell receptor (beta chain) was recovered during a study of T cell responses to AZD1222 COVID-19 vaccine. CDR3 size: 13 residues. Germline CDR1 reads SGHTA; CDR2 reads FQGNSA. This table comes from immunoSEQ multiplex PCR, and its TCRdb copy is limited to in-frame clones, with some not included. The sample carries 150,000 or so clones, more than 85% recorded once. Regarding the study as a whole: Seropositive status at baseline applied to only a handful of AZD1222 recipients.

With regard to this clone: The antigen is unknown. Its ends do not fully match the called genes, so a read error is possible.

The chain carries TRBV7-2 and TRBJ2-5; TRBD2 is a possible D gene (6 bases). The material was peripheral blood, obtained on day 0 of AZD1222 vaccination. This TCR was recovered from an adult in good health. CDR3 sequence: CASSLAKEETQYF. CDR3 DNA sequence: TGTGCCAGCAGCCTAGCGAAAGAAGAGACCCAGTACTTC.